Shown below are 20 T cell receptor beta chains from a single sample sequenced in a study of T cell responses to AZD1222 COVID-19 vaccine. TCRdb keeps only in-frame clones here, not all; method: immunoSEQ multiplex PCR. Of over 110,000 clones in the sample, 90% to 95% are singletons; the top ten hold roughly 12%. The sequencing used peripheral blood, collected after recovery from COVID-19. The receptors originated from an adult who had recovered from COVID-19.

The rearrangement links TRBV5-1 to TRBJ2-1; the D gene is possibly TRBD2 (6 bases). Per the germline V gene, CDR1 is SGHRS and CDR2 is YFSETQ. Between the trimmed V and J ends, which lost 1 base and 7 bases, there was a span of 15 bases. This CDR3 has 15 amino acids. In DNA form, the CDR3 reads TGCGCCAGCAGCTTGACAGCGGGTGGGACGAATGAGCAGTTCTTC. Translation gives CASSLTAGGTNEQFF. Looking up the rest from reference TRBV5-1 and TRBJ2-1 gives the full variable domain: KAGVTQTPRYLIKTRGQQVTLSCSPISGHRSVSWYQQTPGQGLQFLFEYFSETQRNKGNFPGRFSGRQFSNSRSEMNVSTLELGDSALYLCASSLTAGGTNEQFFGPGTRLTVL.

V gene TRBV27 combines with J gene TRBJ2-2, with 9 bases aligning to TRBD1. This CDR3 has 21 residues. Germline trimming cut 5 bases from V and 0 bases from J; bases unmatched to any gene: 19. The germline V gene encodes CDR1 MNHEY and CDR2 SMNVEV (reference sequence). In nucleotides, the CDR3 is TGTGCCAGCAGTCCCCTCACTTGGACAGGGGATCGCGGGACGAACACCGGGGAGCTGTTTTTT. Protein product: CASSPLTWTGDRGTNTGELFF.

The chain couples TRBV12-3 or TRBV12-4 to TRBJ2-7; D is ambiguous. There are 13 residues in the CDR3. V was trimmed by 6 bases and J by 2 bases, leaving 11 bases between them. CDR3 sequence reads: CASSQRTPYEQYF. The CDR3 DNA reads as TGTGCCAGCAGCCAGAGGACCCCCTACGAGCAGTACTTC.

The chain employs TRBV6-5 and TRBJ1-4; 7 positions match TRBD1. Unmatched junction bases numbered 7, after V lost 7 bases and J lost 5 bases. The CDR3 consists of 14 residues. Germline CDR1 and CDR2: MNHEY and SVGAGI. This chain's CDR3 is CASTHRGLNEKLFF. CDR3 bases: TGTGCCAGCACGCACAGGGGTTTAAATGAAAAACTGTTTTTT.

The chain has TRBV3-1 (or the pseudogene TRBV3-2) and TRBJ2-7, with D uncertain. The V end was cut by 1 base, the J end by 3 bases, with 13 bases between. The CDR3 is 15 residues long. From germline, CDR1 is LGHDT and CDR2 YNNKEL (reference sequence). CDR3 sequence reads: CASSQAPPGYYEQYF. CDR3 sequence (DNA): TGTGCCAGCAGCCAAGCCCCGCCAGGATACTACGAGCAGTACTTC.

The V call is TRBV3-1 (or the pseudogene TRBV3-2), the J call TRBJ2-7, with 8 bases aligning to TRBD1. Losses at the gene ends were 4 bases for V and 6 bases for J; bases not matched to a gene: 11. The germline gives CDR1 LGHDT, CDR2 YNNKEL (reference sequence). This CDR3 contains 15 residues. The CDR3: CASSRQLRGRAEQYF. As DNA, the CDR3 is TGTGCCAGCAGCCGACAACTCAGGGGGCGTGCCGAGCAGTACTTC.

A single count supports this clone. The chain has TRBV29-1 and TRBJ1-1, with D unclear. This CDR3 region has 16 residues. The germline CDR1 and CDR2 sequences are SQVTM and ANQGSEA. Trimming took 7 bases from V and 0 from J, leaving 21 bases between them. This CDR3 reads CSASRHTDLMNTEAFF. The CDR3 DNA reads TGCAGCGCCTCACGCCACACAGACCTAATGAACACTGAAGCTTTCTTT.

V and J are TRBV6-5 and TRBJ1-1, with 7 bases identical to TRBD1. The germline V gene encodes CDR1 MNHEY and CDR2 SVGAGI. There are 14 residues in the CDR3. Trimming took 7 bases from V and 3 from J; bases not matched to a gene: 8. The CDR3 loop reads CASKKGRGDTEAFF. The CDR3 DNA is TGTGCCAGCAAAAAGGGCAGGGGGGACACTGAAGCTTTCTTT.

The chain combines TRBV6-5 with TRBJ1-5; the D is unclear. Looked up from germline, CDR1 is MNHEY and CDR2 is SVGAGI. Trimming cost V 6 bases and J 0 bases, with 12 bases left between them. The CDR3 totals 15 residues. As DNA, the CDR3 is TGTGCCAGCAGCCAAAGTGATTATAGCAATCAGCCCCAGCATTTT. Protein: CASSQSDYSNQPQHF.

The V gene is TRBV6-5, the J gene TRBJ1-4; no firm D call. The germline V and J ends were trimmed by 6 bases and 2 bases, with 13 bases remaining between them. The CDR3 contains 15 residues. Germline assignment: CDR1 MNHEY and CDR2 SVGAGI. Here the CDR3 DNA reads TGTGCCAGCAGGCTAGACCGATGGACTAATGAAAAACTGTTTTTT. Translation gives CASRLDRWTNEKLFF.

The genes are TRBV7-6 and TRBJ2-3; D is possibly TRBD1 (6 bases). CDR3 length equals 15 residues. The V and J ends lost 2 bases and 3 bases respectively, with 12 bases between them. Germline V lookup: CDR1 SGHVS, CDR2 FNYEAQ. This CDR3 reads CASSLTWGRTDTQYF. The CDR3 bases are TGTGCCAGCAGCTTAACGTGGGGGCGGACAGATACGCAGTATTTT.

J is TRBJ1-2 and V is TRBV7-8, with 8 positions matching TRBD1. This CDR3 contains 14 residues. V lost 4 bases to trimming and J lost 8 bases; unmatched junction nucleotides: 9. Germline V gene sequence: CDR1 SGHVS, CDR2 FQNEAQ. The CDR3 protein is CASSSPGGFNGYTF. The CDR3 DNA follows: TGTGCCAGCAGCTCCCCAGGGGGCTTCAACGGCTACACCTTC.

The chain couples TRBV25-1 to TRBJ2-7; possible D gene TRBD2, 7 bases. The CDR3 extends over 15 amino acids. Germline-derived CDR1 and CDR2 are MGHDK and SYGVNS. The V end was cut by 5 bases, the J end by 5 bases, with 19 bases between. CDR3: CASSRTIGGADEQYF. DNA for the CDR3: TGTGCCAGCAGTCGAACTATAGGGGGGGCGGACGAGCAGTACTTC.

The sample holds a few counts of this clone. V is TRBV24-1 and J is TRBJ1-6; D is possibly TRBD1 (6 bases). CDR1 KGHDR and CDR2 SFDVKD come from the germline V gene. The CDR3 covers 14 residues. Trimming removed 5 bases at V and 7 bases at J, with 11 bases between. The CDR3 here is CATSGSGVNSPLHF. DNA for the CDR3: TGTGCCACCAGTGGTTCAGGGGTAAATTCACCCCTCCACTTT.

This rearrangement joins TRBV28 to TRBJ1-2; tentatively, D is TRBD1 (5 bases). Germline assignment: CDR1 MDHEN and CDR2 SYDVKM. The germline V and J ends were trimmed by 6 bases and 1 base, with 12 bases remaining between them. The CDR3 runs 14 residues. The CDR3 DNA reads TGTGCCAGCAGGCCGGACGGACATAACTATGGCTACACCTTC. This codes for CASRPDGHNYGYTF.

In this sample, this clone turned up once. V gene TRBV5-8 combines with J gene TRBJ1-5, with D possibly being TRBD1 (6 bases). V was shortened by 4 bases and J by 2 bases, with 13 bases between the two germline ends. Germline values: CDR1 SGHTS, CDR2 YDEGEE. The CDR3 is 15 residues long. In DNA form, the CDR3 reads TGTGCCAGCAGCCACGGACAGTACGGCAATCAGCCCCAGCATTTT. Translated: CASSHGQYGNQPQHF.

The rearrangement links TRBV30 to TRBJ2-5; 10 nucleotides line up with TRBD2. The CDR3 contains 15 residues. Germline V gene sequence: CDR1 GTSNPN, CDR2 SVGIG (reference sequence). V was clipped by 2 bases and J by 5 bases; unmatched bases: 8. CDR3 in DNA: TGTGCCTGGAGTCGGAGCGGGAGGGCCCAGGAGACCCAGTACTTC. It translates to CAWSRSGRAQETQYF. The variable domain in full, with the rest retrieved from reference TRBV30 and TRBJ2-5, is SQTIHQWPATLVQPVGSPLSLECTVEGTSNPNLYWYRQAAGRGLQLLFYSVGIGQISSEVPQNLSASRPQDRQFILSSKKLLLSDSGFYLCAWSRSGRAQETQYFGPGTRLLVL.

V is TRBV19 and J is TRBJ2-4, with 7 bases aligning to TRBD1. The CDR3 has 15 amino acids. The trim removed 3 bases at V and 6 bases at J, leaving 8 bases unmatched. Germline values: CDR1 LNHDA, CDR2 SQIVND (reference sequence). In DNA form, the CDR3 reads TGTGCCAGTAGTATTGCGGCAGGGGGTAGAAACATTCAGTACTTC. Protein product: CASSIAAGGRNIQYF. The variable domain in full, with the rest retrieved from reference TRBV19 and TRBJ2-4, is DGGITQSPKYLFRKEGQNVTLSCEQNLNHDAMYWYRQDPGQGLRLIYYSQIVNDFQKGDIAEGYSVSREKKESFPLTVTSAQKNPTAFYLCASSIAAGGRNIQYFGAGTRLSVL.

V usage is TRBV13 and J usage is TRBJ1-1; D gene unclear. Germline loops: CDR1 PRHDT, CDR2 FYEKMQ (reference sequence). Trimming pared 0 bases from V and 3 bases from J, leaving 11 bases between. CDR3 length: 15 residues. The CDR3 DNA is TGTGCCAGCAGCTTAGGGGCGGCAAAACACACTGAAGCTTTCTTT. Protein product: CASSLGAAKHTEAFF.

The chain combines TRBV5-1 with TRBJ2-7; 8 nucleotides line up with TRBD1. The length of the CDR3 is 12 residues. Germline lookup yields CDR1 SGHRS and CDR2 YFSETQ. The J segment lost 5 bases and the V segment lost 5 bases, leaving 3 bases of the junction unmatched. CDR3 amino acids: CASRQTGDEQYF. CDR3 coding DNA: TGCGCCAGCAGGCAGACAGGGGACGAGCAGTACTTC.